This entry lists 3 T cell receptor beta chains sequenced from one sample in a study of blood T cell repertoires in COVID-19. TCRdb's table, derived via immunoSEQ multiplex PCR, lists solely in-frame clones and lacks some. The sample holds tens of thousands of clones; about nine tenths are singletons and the top ten take around 4.5%. What was sequenced was peripheral blood. The source is a human donor in a cohort sampled during active COVID-19.

This clone came up a few times. This rearrangement joins TRBV29-1 to TRBJ1-2; D might be TRBD1 (5 bases). Deletions cut 0 bases from V and 3 bases from J, with 11 bases between. The CDR3 loop spans 14 amino acids. The V gene's germline CDR1 is SQVTM and CDR2 ANQGSEA. DNA of the CDR3: TGCAGCGTTGAAGAGGTCGGGGGGGACTATGGCTACACCTTC. Translated, it gives CSVEEVGGDYGYTF. Drawing the rest from reference TRBV29-1 and TRBJ1-2, the complete variable domain is SAVISQKPSRDICQRGTSLTIQCQVDSQVTMMFWYRQQPGQSLTLIATANQGSEATYESGFVIDKFPISRPNLTFSTLTVSNMSPEDSSIYLCSVEEVGGDYGYTFGSGTRLTVV.

This clone has only one observation. The rearrangement links TRBV7-2 to TRBJ2-1, with 12 bases fitting TRBD2. The junction had 6 bases not matched to a gene; V was cut back by 3 bases and J by 9 bases. The CDR3 sequence is 15 residues long. The germline gives CDR1 SGHTA, CDR2 FQGNSA. For the CDR3, the DNA is TGTGCCAGCAGCTTTACCCTAGCGGGGGGGGGTGAGCAGTTCTTC. Its translation: CASSFTLAGGGEQFF. Based on the CDR3 plus reference TRBV7-2 and TRBJ2-1, the full variable domain is GAGVSQSPSNKVTEKGKDVELRCDPISGHTALYWYRQSLGQGLEFLIYFQGNSAPDKSGLPSDRFSAERTGGSVSTLTIQRTQQEDSAVYLCASSFTLAGGGEQFFGPGTRLTVL.

The chain joins TRBV4-2 to TRBJ2-7; D is perhaps TRBD1 (5 bases). The CDR3 consists of 13 residues. V was cut by 3 bases and J by 3 bases, with 9 bases left in between. CDR1 and CDR2 (germline): LGHNA, YNFKEQ. The CDR3 sequence: CASSQSDSYEQYF. In DNA, the CDR3 is TGTGCCAGCAGCCAGTCTGACAGCTACGAGCAGTACTTC.